This passage covers 16 T cell receptor beta chains from one sample sequenced in a study of T-cell memory formation after mild COVID-19. One entry per CDR3 protein, called by TCRdb with MiXCR from the 5' RACE reads. Of under 200,000 distinct CDR3 sequences in the sample, roughly 30% were seen once. Input material: PBMCs or a T cell subset sorted from them (not recorded which). The receptors were gathered from an adult woman who had mild COVID-19 (a few samples of this study predate the infection). Cell type and time point are not known.

This clonotype was counted only a few times. V gene TRBV27 combines with J gene TRBJ1-6, with 7 bases that match TRBD1. This CDR3 region has 13 residues. From germline, CDR1 is MNHEY and CDR2 SMNVEV (reference sequence). V shed 6 bases, J shed 7 bases, and the junction held 3 bases outside the gene matches. CDR3 protein: CASRDRPNSPLHF. CDR3 nucleotide sequence: TGTGCCAGCAGGGACAGGCCCAATTCACCCCTCCACTTT.

The V call is TRBV1, the J call TRBJ1-1. TRBV1 constitutes a pseudogene. CDR3 length equals 10 residues. CDR3 in amino acids: CTSSPNHAFF. CDR3 bases: TGCACCAGCAGCCCTAACCATGCTTTCTTT.

This chain connects TRBV28 to TRBJ2-7; the match to TRBD2 covers 8 bases. The CDR3 loop spans 14 amino acids. The germline gives CDR1 MDHEN, CDR2 SYDVKM. With V trimmed by 5 bases and J by 3 bases, 6 bases remained unmatched. The CDR3 bases are TGTGCCAGCAGTCCCGGGACTAGTCTCTACGAGCAGTACTTC. Translation: CASSPGTSLYEQYF.

The chain carries TRBV5-1 and TRBJ2-3; TRBD2 matches 8 bases. Germline assignment: CDR1 SGHRS and CDR2 YFSETQ. The CDR3 consists of 16 residues. After removal of 4 bases from V and 6 bases from J, the junction contained 13 bases not matched to a gene. The CDR3 sequence is CASSPLERGYGDTQYF. CDR3 DNA sequence: TGCGCCAGCAGCCCGTTGGAGCGGGGGTACGGGGATACGCAGTATTTT.

This clonotype was observed once. The V call is TRBV12-3 or TRBV12-4, the J call TRBJ1-3, with 7 bases identical to TRBD1. J lost 4 bases, V lost 1 base, and 7 bases had no gene match. The CDR3 runs 16 residues. CDR3 sequence reads: CASSLGRGLWGNTIYF. Here the CDR3 DNA reads TGTGCCAGCAGTTTAGGAAGGGGGCTTTGGGGAAACACCATATATTTT.

The rearrangement joins TRBV7-9 to TRBJ1-5, with TRBD1 matching 9 bases. Germline CDR1 SEHNR, CDR2 FQNEAQ (reference sequence). Unmatched junction bases numbered 3, after V lost 0 bases and J lost 6 bases. The CDR3 is 15 residues long. CDR3 protein: CASSLATGGGQPQHF. DNA for the CDR3: TGTGCCAGCAGCTTAGCCACAGGGGGCGGTCAGCCCCAGCATTTT. The full variable domain, rest sourced from reference TRBV7-9 and TRBJ1-5, is DTGVSQNPRHKITKRGQNVTFRCDPISEHNRLYWYRQTLGQGPEFLTYFQNEAQLEKSRLLSDRFSAERPKGSFSTLEIQRTEQGDSAMYLCASSLATGGGQPQHFGDGTRLSIL.

This clonotype has only a few counts. This chain uses TRBV4-1 with TRBJ1-1; D is unresolved. V gave up 1 base and J gave up 0 bases, with 9 bases separating them. The length of the CDR3 is 15 residues. CDR1 and CDR2 (germline): MGHRA, YSYEKL. The DNA of the CDR3 is TGCGCCAGCAGCCAAGCCGGCGTCATGAACACTGAAGCTTTCTTT. Translating it yields CASSQAGVMNTEAFF.

The chain employs TRBV20-1 and TRBJ1-2; tentative D call: TRBD1 (5 bases). Germline V gene data show CDR1 as DFQATT and CDR2 as SNEGSKA (reference sequence). The germline V and J ends were trimmed by 0 bases and 4 bases, with 18 bases remaining between them. The CDR3 contains 16 residues. CDR3: CSARDPQAGRGYGYTF. Here the CDR3 DNA reads TGCAGTGCTAGAGACCCCCAGGCGGGACGTGGCTATGGCTACACCTTC.

The rearrangement links TRBV12-3 or TRBV12-4 to TRBJ2-2, with 9 positions matching TRBD1. V trimming: 4 bases; J trimming: 0 bases; junction bases outside the gene matches: 3. CDR3 length equals 16 residues. The DNA for the CDR3 is TGTGCCAGCAGTTGGGGGACAGGGTCGAACACCGGGGAGCTGTTTTTT. The encoded protein is CASSWGTGSNTGELFF.

This clonotype was detected a few times. This chain uses TRBV20-1 with TRBJ2-1; D might be TRBD2 (6 bases). The CDR3 runs 16 residues. Per the germline V gene, CDR1 is DFQATT and CDR2 is SNEGSKA (reference sequence). The V end was cut by 5 bases, the J end by 7 bases, with 24 bases between. CDR3 residues: CSAGRSGLLFGNEQFF. In DNA form, the CDR3 reads TGCAGTGCTGGGCGATCGGGACTTCTGTTTGGGAATGAGCAGTTCTTC.

This chain links TRBV7-8 with TRBJ2-7; maybe TRBD1 (6 bases). This CDR3 contains 13 residues. The germline V gene has CDR1 SGHVS and CDR2 FQNEAQ. V was clipped by 2 bases and J by 5 bases, with 10 bases between them. Here the CDR3 reads CASSLQGSHEQYF. DNA for the CDR3: TGTGCCAGCAGCTTACAGGGGAGCCACGAGCAGTACTTC.

This chain uses TRBV5-1 with TRBJ2-3; 11 nucleotides line up with TRBD1. This CDR3 has 14 amino acids. The V gene's germline CDR1 is SGHRS and CDR2 YFSETQ. The ends lost 4 bases at V and 5 bases at J; junction bases unmatched: 3. CDR3 in amino acids: CASSTGQGEDTQYF. The CDR3 coding sequence is TGCGCCAGCAGCACGGGACAGGGGGAAGATACGCAGTATTTT.

The chain has TRBV5-1 and TRBJ2-2; 8 bases line up with TRBD2. CDR1 SGHRS and CDR2 YFSETQ come from the germline V gene. The V gene end was trimmed by 0 bases and the J gene end by 3 bases; junction bases not matched to a gene: 4. The CDR3 contains 16 residues. The CDR3 DNA reads as TGCGCCAGCAGCTTGGCACTAGCGGCCGACACCGGGGAGCTGTTTTTT. Translating gives CASSLALAADTGELFF.

V is TRBV20-1 and J is TRBJ1-1; tentative D call: TRBD1 (6 bases). V gave up 3 bases and J gave up 0 bases, with 11 bases separating them. CDR3 length equals 14 residues. CDR1 and CDR2 from the germline V gene are DFQATT and SNEGSKA (reference sequence). CDR3 sequence (DNA): TGCAGTGCTAGCTCCAGGGGCATGAACACTGAAGCTTTCTTT. It codes for CSASSRGMNTEAFF.

V gene TRBV5-1 combines with J gene TRBJ1-1, with TRBD1 as a possible D gene (6 bases). Germline assignment: CDR1 SGHRS and CDR2 YFSETQ. This CDR3 has 15 residues. Trimming took off 1 base at V and 1 base at J, with 11 bases between the two ends. Here the CDR3 reads CASSLSGDRNTEAFF. DNA for the CDR3: TGCGCCAGCAGCTTGTCAGGGGATCGGAACACTGAAGCTTTCTTT.

The V call is TRBV6-6, the J call TRBJ1-2; a possible D gene is TRBD1 (5 bases). The CDR3 is made up of 12 amino acids. Between the trimmed V and J ends, which lost 4 bases and 2 bases, there was a span of 5 bases. The germline V gene has CDR1 MNHNY and CDR2 SVGAGI (reference sequence). Here the CDR3 reads CASSSGNYGYTF. The DNA of the CDR3 is TGTGCCAGCAGTTCAGGGAACTATGGCTACACCTTC.